This TCR beta chain stems from a study of graft-versus-host responses after intestinal transplantation. Profiling relied on immunoSEQ multiplex PCR, and the TCRdb table lists in-frame clones only, not all of them. The profile shows around 20,000 clones, 30% to 40% of them singletons. Germline V CDR1 and CDR2: SGHAT, FQNNGV. This CDR3 comprises 15 residues. V was shortened by 1 base and J by 4 bases, with 14 bases between the two germline ends. Investigators plated about 200,000 CFSE-labeled responder cells together with about 200,000 irradiated stimulator cells labeled with violet dye. Sequences were derived from alloreactive CD8+ T cells from a mixed lymphocyte reaction culture, sampled before intestinal transplant. The subset here: CFSE-low proliferating T cells sorted from approximately 6-day pre-transplant mixed lymphocyte reaction (GvH or HvG direction). This receptor was obtained from a human patient who received an intestinal transplant. This sequence joins TRBV11-2 and TRBJ2-7, with no clear D. The CDR3 is CASSLGPRLGYEQYF. CDR3 sequence (DNA): TGTGCCAGCAGCTTAGGCCCCCGGCTGGGTTACGAGCAGTACTTC.